This T cell receptor beta chain was retrieved from a study of memory CD4+ T cells and cytomegalovirus serostatus. The repertoire was sequenced with immunoSEQ multiplex PCR; TCRdb's copy has only in-frame clones and lacks some. The sample lists tens of thousands of clones, 70% to 80% occurring once. There are 14 residues in the CDR3. The V and J ends lost 6 bases and 10 bases, in that order; junction bases with no gene match: 8. Germline CDR1 reads MNHEY; CDR2 reads SVGAGI. The sort gate was single viable CD3+CD4+CD8-CD45RO+ cells for memory CD4+ T cells. The sequence was collected from an adult in good health and CMV-seronegative. The rearrangement links TRBV6-5 to TRBJ1-6; the match to TRBD1 covers 8 bases. The sequencing sample was made of memory CD4+ T cells from blood. The CDR3 region is CASSSTGDRSPLHF. As DNA, the CDR3 is TGTGCCAGCAGCTCGACAGGGGATAGATCACCCCTCCACTTT.